A single T cell receptor beta chain is shown here with its context. The antigen is not known. This CDR3 has 20 amino acids. V lost 4 bases and J lost 10; bases outside the gene matches: 26. CDR1 and CDR2 from the germline V gene are MDHEN and SYDVKM. This PCR relied on a set of 60 Vbeta primers and 13 Jbeta primers. Assay: immunoSEQ multiplex PCR; the TCRdb copy retains only in-frame clones and omits some. The sample includes about 150,000 clones, about 80% seen only once; the top ten take roughly 12%. This entry comes from a study of cytomegalovirus exposure and HLA in healthy donors. Study-wide results and limits: Among immune exposure information, only CMV serostatus was available. In a later analysis, TCR association rates varied by HLA locus: DRB1 most, HLA-C fewest. The study designated roughly 160 TCR beta chains cytomegalovirus-associated.

The TCR originated in a man aged 25-40 years in good health and CMV-seropositive. The source material was PBMCs. This rearrangement joins TRBV28 to TRBJ2-1; 9 nucleotides match TRBD2. Here the CDR3 DNA reads TGTGCCAGCAGTTCAAATAGTGCCAAGGGGGGCGGGAGGGCCTTTGGGGAGCAGTTCTTC. The encoded protein is CASSSNSAKGGGRAFGEQFF.